This T cell receptor (beta chain) is drawn from a study of vaccination and CD4 T cells after COVID-19. About the research overall: Median time from second vaccine dose to sampling was 72 days (14 to 241). Study results and limitations: From 21 to 38, the median of SARS-CoV-2-reactive clonotypes rose without reaching significance.

TCRdb re-derived calls from the PCR reads in MiXCR, one entry per CDR3 protein. In the table there are roughly 25,000 distinct CDR3 sequences, under 65% of which are singletons. PCR tests turned positive between March and December 2020, before US Alpha, Beta and Delta variants. Deletions cut 4 bases from V and 3 bases from J, with 10 bases between. From germline, CDR1 is SGDLS and CDR2 YYNGEE. This CDR3 is 13 amino acids long. Note on this clonotype: The antigen remains undetermined.

Material: CD4+ T cells from blood, obtained before SARS-CoV-2 vaccination. This receptor was identified in a human donor who had recovered from COVID-19. J is TRBJ1-1 and V is TRBV9; no clear D gene. CDR3 protein: CASSYSPDTEAFF. CDR3 sequence (DNA): TGTGCCAGCAGCTACAGTCCGGACACTGAAGCTTTCTTT.